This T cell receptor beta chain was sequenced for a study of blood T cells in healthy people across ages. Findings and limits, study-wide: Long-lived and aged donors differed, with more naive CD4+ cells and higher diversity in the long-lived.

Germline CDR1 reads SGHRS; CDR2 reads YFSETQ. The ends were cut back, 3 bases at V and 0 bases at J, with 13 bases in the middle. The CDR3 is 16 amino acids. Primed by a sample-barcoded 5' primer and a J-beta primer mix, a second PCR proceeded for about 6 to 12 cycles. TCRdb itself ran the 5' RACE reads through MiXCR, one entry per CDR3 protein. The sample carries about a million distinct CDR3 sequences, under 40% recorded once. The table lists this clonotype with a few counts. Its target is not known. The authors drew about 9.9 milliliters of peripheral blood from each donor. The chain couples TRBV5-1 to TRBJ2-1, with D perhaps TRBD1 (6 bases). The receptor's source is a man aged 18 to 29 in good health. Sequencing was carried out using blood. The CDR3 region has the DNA TGCGCCAGCAGCTCGATACAGGGAAGCTCCTACAATGAGCAGTTCTTC. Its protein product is CASSSIQGSSYNEQFF.